The source of this T cell receptor (beta chain) is a study of blood T cell repertoires in COVID-19. Background on the study: Sources were T cells, B-cell-depleted T cells, or PBMCs; the material itself was cDNA or gDNA.

Using immunoSEQ multiplex PCR, the repertoire was profiled, and TCRdb retains in-frame clones only, with some absent. The sample has over 200,000 clones; 81% are singletons. This clone showed up just a few times. V lost 0 bases and J 0 bases, leaving 11 bases between the germline ends. CDR3 length: 16 residues. The germline V gene has CDR1 MNHEY and CDR2 SMNVEV (reference sequence). The source of this sequence is a woman aged 80 or over with acute or convalescent COVID-19. This chain links TRBV27 with TRBJ1-1; tentative D call: TRBD1 (5 bases). The sample was peripheral blood. CDR3 coding DNA: TGTGCCAGCAGTTTATCTGGGGGGGTGGTGAACACTGAAGCTTTCTTT. Translating it yields CASSLSGGVVNTEAFF.